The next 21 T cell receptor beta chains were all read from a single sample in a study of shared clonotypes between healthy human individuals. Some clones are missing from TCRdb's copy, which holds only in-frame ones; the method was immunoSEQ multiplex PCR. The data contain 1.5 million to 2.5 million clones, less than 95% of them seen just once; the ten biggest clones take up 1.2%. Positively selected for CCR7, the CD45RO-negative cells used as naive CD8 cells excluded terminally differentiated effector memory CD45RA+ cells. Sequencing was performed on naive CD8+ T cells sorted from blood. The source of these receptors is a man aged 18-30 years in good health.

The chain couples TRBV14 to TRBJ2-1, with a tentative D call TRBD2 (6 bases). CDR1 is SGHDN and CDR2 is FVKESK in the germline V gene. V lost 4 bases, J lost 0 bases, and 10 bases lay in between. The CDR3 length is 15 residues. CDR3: CASSRDFGSYNEQFF. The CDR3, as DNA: TGTGCCAGCAGCCGGGACTTTGGCTCCTACAATGAGCAGTTCTTC.

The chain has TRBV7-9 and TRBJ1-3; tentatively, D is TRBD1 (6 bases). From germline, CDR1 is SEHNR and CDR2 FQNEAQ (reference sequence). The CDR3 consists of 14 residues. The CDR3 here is CARGGTDSGNTIYF. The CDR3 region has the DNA TGTGCGAGAGGGGGAACAGACTCTGGAAACACCATATATTTT.

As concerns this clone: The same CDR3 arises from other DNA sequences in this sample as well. The CDR3 DNA reads TGTGCCAGCAGCTTGGACAGGGATAATGAGCAGTTCTTC. This sequence encodes CASSLDRDNEQFF. J is TRBJ2-1 and V is TRBV5-6, with TRBD1 as a possible D gene (6 bases). Germline CDR1 and CDR2: SGHDT and YYEEEE. CDR3 length: 13 amino acids. Trimming removed 0 bases from V and 7 bases from J, with 8 bases in between.

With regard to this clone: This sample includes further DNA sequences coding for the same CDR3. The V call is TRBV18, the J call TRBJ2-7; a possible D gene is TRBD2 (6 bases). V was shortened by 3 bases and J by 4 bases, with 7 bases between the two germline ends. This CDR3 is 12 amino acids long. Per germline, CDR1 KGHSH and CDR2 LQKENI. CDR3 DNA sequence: TGTGCCAGCTCACCCGGGGGATACGAGCAGTACTTC. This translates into CASSPGGYEQYF.

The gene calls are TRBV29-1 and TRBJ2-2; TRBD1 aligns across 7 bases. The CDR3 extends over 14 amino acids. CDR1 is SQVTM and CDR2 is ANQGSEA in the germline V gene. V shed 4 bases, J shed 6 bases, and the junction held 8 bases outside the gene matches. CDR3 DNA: TGCAGCGTTGTTGGGACAGTAAAACCCGGGGAGCTGTTTTTT. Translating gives CSVVGTVKPGELFF.

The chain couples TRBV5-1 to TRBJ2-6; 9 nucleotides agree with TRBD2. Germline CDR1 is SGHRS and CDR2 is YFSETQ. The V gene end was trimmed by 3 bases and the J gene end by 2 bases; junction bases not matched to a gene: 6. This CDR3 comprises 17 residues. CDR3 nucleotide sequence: TGCGCCAGCAGCTCGTGGCGGGAGGGGCCTGGGGCCAACGTCCTGACTTTC. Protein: CASSSWREGPGANVLTF.

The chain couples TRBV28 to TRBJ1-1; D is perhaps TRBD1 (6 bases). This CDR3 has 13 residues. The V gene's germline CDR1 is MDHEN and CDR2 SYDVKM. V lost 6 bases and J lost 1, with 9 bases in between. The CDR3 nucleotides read TGTGCCAGCAGCCAGGACAGGAACACTGAAGCTTTCTTT. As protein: CASSQDRNTEAFF.

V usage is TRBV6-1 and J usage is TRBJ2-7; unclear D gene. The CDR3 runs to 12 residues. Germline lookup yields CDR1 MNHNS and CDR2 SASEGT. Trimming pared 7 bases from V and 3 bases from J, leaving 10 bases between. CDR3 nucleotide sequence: TGTGCCAGCATGACACTGTTCTACGAGCAGTACTTC. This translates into CASMTLFYEQYF.

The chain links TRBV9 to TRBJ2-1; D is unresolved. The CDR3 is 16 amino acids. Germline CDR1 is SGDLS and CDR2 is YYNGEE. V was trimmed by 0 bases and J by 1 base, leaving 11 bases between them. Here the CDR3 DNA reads TGTGCCAGCAGCGTAGCTGAGACTGGGTCCTACAATGAGCAGTTCTTC. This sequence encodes CASSVAETGSYNEQFF. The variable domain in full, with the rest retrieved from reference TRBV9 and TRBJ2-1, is DSGVTQTPKHLITATGQRVTLRCSPRSGDLSVYWYQQSLDQGLQFLIQYYNGEERAKGNILERFSAQQFPDLHSELNLSSLELGDSALYFCASSVAETGSYNEQFFGPGTRLTVL.

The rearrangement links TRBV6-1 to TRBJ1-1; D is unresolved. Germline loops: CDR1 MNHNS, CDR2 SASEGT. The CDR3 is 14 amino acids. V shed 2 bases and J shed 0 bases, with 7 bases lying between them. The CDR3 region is CASSEHLMNTEAFF. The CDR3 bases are TGTGCCAGCAGTGAACATCTCATGAACACTGAAGCTTTCTTT.

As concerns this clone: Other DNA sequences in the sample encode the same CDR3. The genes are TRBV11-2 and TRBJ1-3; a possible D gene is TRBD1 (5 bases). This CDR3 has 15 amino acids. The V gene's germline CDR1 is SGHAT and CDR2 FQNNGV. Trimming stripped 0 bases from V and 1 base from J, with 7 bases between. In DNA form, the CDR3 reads TGTGCCAGCAGCTTAGATCCAGGGTCTGGAAACACCATATATTTT. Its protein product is CASSLDPGSGNTIYF.

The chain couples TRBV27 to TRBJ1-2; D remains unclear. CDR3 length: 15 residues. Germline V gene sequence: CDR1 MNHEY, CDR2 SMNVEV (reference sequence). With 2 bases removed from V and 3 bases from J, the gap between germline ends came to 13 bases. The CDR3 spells CASSLLGGAHYGYTF. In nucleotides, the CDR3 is TGTGCCAGCAGTTTACTCGGCGGAGCCCACTATGGCTACACCTTC.

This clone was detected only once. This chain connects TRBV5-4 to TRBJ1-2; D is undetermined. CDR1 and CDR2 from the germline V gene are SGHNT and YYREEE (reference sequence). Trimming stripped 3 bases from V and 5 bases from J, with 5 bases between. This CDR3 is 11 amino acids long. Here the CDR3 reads CASSSEYGYTF. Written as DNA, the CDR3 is TGTGCCAGCAGCTCAGAGTATGGCTACACCTTC. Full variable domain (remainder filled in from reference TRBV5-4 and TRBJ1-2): ETGVTQSPTHLIKTRGQQVTLRCSSQSGHNTVSWYQQALGQGPQFIFQYYREEENGRGNFPPRFSGLQFPNYSSELNVNALELDDSALYLCASSSEYGYTFGSGTRLTVV.

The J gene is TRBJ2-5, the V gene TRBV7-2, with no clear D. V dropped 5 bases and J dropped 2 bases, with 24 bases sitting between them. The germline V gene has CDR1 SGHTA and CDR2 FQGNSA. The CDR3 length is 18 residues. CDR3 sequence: CASSRFSRSEIWQETQYF. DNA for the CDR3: TGTGCCAGCAGCCGCTTTTCTAGGTCAGAAATCTGGCAAGAGACCCAGTACTTC.

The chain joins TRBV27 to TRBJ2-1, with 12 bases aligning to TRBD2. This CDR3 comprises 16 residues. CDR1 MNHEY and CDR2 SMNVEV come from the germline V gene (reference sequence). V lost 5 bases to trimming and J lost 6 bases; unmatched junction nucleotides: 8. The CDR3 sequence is CASSIRLAGVINEQFF. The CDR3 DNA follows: TGTGCCAGCAGTATCCGACTAGCGGGAGTCATCAATGAGCAGTTCTTC.

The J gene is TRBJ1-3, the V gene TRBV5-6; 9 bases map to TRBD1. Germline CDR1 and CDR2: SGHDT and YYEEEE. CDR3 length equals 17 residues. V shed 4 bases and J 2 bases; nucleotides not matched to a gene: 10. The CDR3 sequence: CASSQGTGPLAGNTIYF. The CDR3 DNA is TGTGCCAGCAGCCAGGGGACAGGGCCTCTAGCTGGAAACACCATATATTTT.

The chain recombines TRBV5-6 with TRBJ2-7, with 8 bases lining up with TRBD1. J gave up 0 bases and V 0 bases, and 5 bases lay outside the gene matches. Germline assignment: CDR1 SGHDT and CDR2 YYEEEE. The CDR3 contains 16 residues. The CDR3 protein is CASSLGGQVNSYEQYF. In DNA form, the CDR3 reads TGTGCCAGCAGCTTGGGGGGACAGGTGAACTCCTACGAGCAGTACTTC.

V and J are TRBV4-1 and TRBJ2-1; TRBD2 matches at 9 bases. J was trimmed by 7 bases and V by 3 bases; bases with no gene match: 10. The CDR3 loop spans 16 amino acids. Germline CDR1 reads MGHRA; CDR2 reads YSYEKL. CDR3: CASSHSGTSIINEQFF. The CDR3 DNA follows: TGCGCCAGCAGCCATTCCGGGACTAGCATAATAAATGAGCAGTTCTTC.

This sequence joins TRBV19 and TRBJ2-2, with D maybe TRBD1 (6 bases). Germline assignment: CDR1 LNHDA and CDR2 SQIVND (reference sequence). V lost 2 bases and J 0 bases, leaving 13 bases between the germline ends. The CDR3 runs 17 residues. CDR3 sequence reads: CASSIILGHPNTGELFF. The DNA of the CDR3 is TGTGCCAGTAGTATAATTCTGGGACACCCGAACACCGGGGAGCTGTTTTTT.

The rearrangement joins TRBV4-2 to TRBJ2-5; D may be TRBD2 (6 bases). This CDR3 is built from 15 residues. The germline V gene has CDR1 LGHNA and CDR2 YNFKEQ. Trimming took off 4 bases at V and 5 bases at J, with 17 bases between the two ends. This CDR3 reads CASSLLVGGSETQYF. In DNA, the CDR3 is TGTGCCAGCAGCCTCCTAGTGGGAGGATCGGAGACCCAGTACTTC.

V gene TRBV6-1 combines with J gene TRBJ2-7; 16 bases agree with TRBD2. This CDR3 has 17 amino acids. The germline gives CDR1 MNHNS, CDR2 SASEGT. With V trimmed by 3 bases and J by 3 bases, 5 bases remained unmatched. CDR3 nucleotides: TGTGCCAGCAGTGAGGGGACTAGCGGGGGGGCATACTACGAGCAGTACTTC. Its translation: CASSEGTSGGAYYEQYF.